The rows below give T cell receptor beta chains drawn from one sample of a study of T cell clusters in autoimmune cytopenias. From its re-call of the multiplex PCR reads, TCRdb lists each CDR3 protein once, without DNA. The table gives about 8,200 distinct CDR3 sequences; the top ten clones make up around 30% of it. Source material: peripheral blood. These receptors were taken from a human donor with an autoimmune cytopenia or autoimmune hepatitis (not recorded which). The CDR3 runs from the conserved cysteine through the conserved F or W. Size is stated for part of the rows, as once, few or many counts, or as a class when the clone is expanded.

J gene	V gene	clone size	CDR3 protein
TRBJ1-2	TRBV12-5	medium-sized	CASGSEGQGAHYGYTF
TRBJ2-2	TRBV5-4	medium-sized	CASSVGQGRRYTGELFF
TRBJ2-5	TRBV18	NA	CASSPLPTARQETQYF
TRBJ2-7	TRBV6-1	NA	CASSGPGDSGINEQYF
TRBJ2-3	TRBV18	NA	CASSREDTQYF
TRBJ2-1	TRBV5-5	NA	CASSPQGSYNEQFF
TRBJ2-3	TRBV12-3/TRBV12-4	medium-sized	CASSLALGYTDTQYF
TRBJ1-2	TRBV10-3	NA	CAISERGGREGYTF
TRBJ2-7	TRBV20-1	NA	CSARDRTSGRHEQYF
TRBJ1-5	TRBV6-1	NA	CASSEVGGRRPQHF
TRBJ2-1	TRBV6-5	NA	CASSYSSSLWMNEQFF
TRBJ2-1	TRBV12-3/TRBV12-4	NA	CASSLLAGGYDEQFF
TRBJ2-5	TRBV20-1	NA	CSAGSSGRARWETQYF
TRBJ2-3	TRBV5-4	NA	CASSYILAGGFTDTQYF
TRBJ2-3	TRBV5-4	NA	CASSLSGTAVRTDTQYF
TRBJ2-5	TRBV6-5	NA	CAIRESPPLAGVGETQYF
TRBJ2-1	TRBV6-5	NA	CASSYSYDQGGHEQFF
TRBJ2-1	TRBV15	NA	CATSRDLRESPYNEQFF
TRBJ2-5	TRBV27	medium-sized	CASQLRLSSAPYF
TRBJ2-7	TRBV20-1	NA	CSACRDSPYEQYF
TRBJ1-2	TRBV12-3/TRBV12-4	medium-sized	CASSQGPYGYTF
TRBJ2-1	TRBV6-4	NA	CASSTTSGSYNEQFF
TRBJ2-5	TRBV11-2	NA	CASSLGETQYF
TRBJ2-7	TRBV6-5	NA	CASSPREGLYEQYF
TRBJ1-1	TRBV20-1	NA	CSARGTGGRTEAFF
TRBJ2-7	TRBV30	medium-sized	CAWSVRRGGLAYSYEQYF
TRBJ1-1	TRBV13	NA	CASSLVGLMNTEAFF
TRBJ2-1	TRBV20-1	NA	CSASGQGRHEQFF
TRBJ2-1	TRBV6-1	NA	CASSPPGLSANEQFF
TRBJ2-2	TRBV27	NA	CASSPREFGSGELFF
TRBJ1-1	TRBV6-5	NA	CATGGKRNTEAFF
TRBJ1-6	TRBV30	medium-sized	CAWSGGRSKNSPLHF
TRBJ2-7	TRBV28	NA	CASSLPPGQETYEQYF
TRBJ2-1	TRBV24-1	NA	CATSRASLSYNEQFF
TRBJ2-7	TRBV20-1	NA	CSASRGSAAEQYF
TRBJ2-2	TRBV10-3	NA	CAIRSNRGTNTGELFF